These 22 T cell receptor beta chains were sequenced from one sample in a study of blood T cells in healthy people across ages. A J-beta primer mix and a sample-barcoded 5' primer were used in a second PCR of about 7 to 12 cycles. TCRdb reprocessed the 5' RACE reads via MiXCR and lists one record per CDR3 protein. The table records approximately 810,000 distinct CDR3 sequences, about 28% of them present only once. The sample taken for sequencing was blood. Receptors originate from a woman older than 75 in good health.

This clonotype appeared a single time. The rearrangement links TRBV7-2 to TRBJ2-3; D might be TRBD1 or TRBD2, each matching 5 bases. CDR3 length: 17 residues. The germline V gene encodes CDR1 SGHTA and CDR2 FQGNSA. V shed 1 base and J shed 0 bases, with 14 bases lying between them. CDR3 sequence reads: CASSLVRGDISTDTQYF. CDR3 nucleotides: TGTGCCAGCAGCTTAGTCCGAGGGGATATTAGCACAGATACGCAGTATTTT.

The genes are TRBV30 and TRBJ1-1; D might be TRBD1 (5 bases). Germline CDR1 GTSNPN, CDR2 SVGIG (reference sequence). This CDR3 region has 14 residues. Trimming took off 0 bases at V and 3 bases at J, with 11 bases between the two ends. CDR3 loop: CAWSVGGGDTEAFF. The CDR3 DNA sequence: TGTGCCTGGAGTGTGGGAGGAGGGGACACTGAAGCTTTCTTT.

The chain is built from TRBV6-2 or TRBV6-3 and TRBJ2-7, with D unclear. The better agreement between TRBJ2-5 and the DNA end casts doubt on the J call. This CDR3 has 15 residues. Germline-derived CDR1 and CDR2 are MNHEY and SVGEGT. The CDR3: CASSYWVQGGKTQYF. For the CDR3, the DNA is TGTGCCAGCAGTTACTGGGTCCAAGGTGGGAAGACCCAGTACTTC.

The rearrangement uses TRBV12-2 and TRBJ2-4; no DNA check was done on the table's D call, TRBD2. TRBV12-2 is tagged as a pseudogene. The CDR3 is 19 residues long. The CDR3 DNA is TGTACAAGTCGCTTAGATGCAGGGGAGGGTACGCTGGCCAAAAACATTCAGTACTTC. Residues: CTSRLDAGEGTLAKNIQYF.

At least ten counts were recorded for this clonotype. The chain employs TRBV9 and TRBJ2-3, with unresolved D. Per germline, CDR1 SGDLS and CDR2 YYNGEE. Deletions cut 9 bases from V and 2 bases from J, with 16 bases between. CDR3 length equals 14 residues. In DNA, the CDR3 is TGTGCCACCAATCCGGGCGTTGCCACAGATACGCAGTATTTT. Residues: CATNPGVATDTQYF. Variable domain in full (rest from reference TRBV9 and TRBJ2-3): DSGVTQTPKHLITATGQRVTLRCSPRSGDLSVYWYQQSLDQGLQFLIQYYNGEERAKGNILERFSAQQFPDLHSELNLSSLELGDSALYFCATNPGVATDTQYFGPGTRLTVL.

The chain links TRBV7-2 to TRBJ2-2; 9 nucleotides line up with TRBD2. Germline V CDR1 and CDR2: SGHTA, FQGNSA. The CDR3 contains 14 residues. V gave up 7 bases and J gave up 5 bases; unmatched junction bases: 5. The CDR3 bases are TGTGCCAGCATTCAAAGCGGGGGGACCGGGGAGCTGTTTTTT. This sequence encodes CASIQSGGTGELFF.

With regard to this clonotype: A much larger clone lies one base from this, so it may be a read error. The chain joins TRBV7-2 to TRBJ1-6; no definite D call. This CDR3 is 12 amino acids long. In germline, CDR1 is SGHTA, CDR2 FQGNSA. CDR3: CASSRPYSPPHF. As DNA, the CDR3 is TGTGCCAGCAGCCGGCCGTATTCACCCCCCCACTTT.

Of note for this clonotype: The missing conserved phenylalanine or tryptophan at the end of this CDR3 makes a read error likely. The rearrangement joins TRBV11-2 to TRBJ2-3, with 10 bases identical to TRBD2. Looked up from germline, CDR1 is SGHAT and CDR2 is FQNNGV. There are 15 residues in the CDR3. CDR3 in DNA: TGTGTCAGCAGCCCTAGCGGGGGAAGCACAGATACGCAGTATTTG. Translating gives CVSSPSGGSTDTQYL.

This clonotype was observed at least ten times. V and J are TRBV6-5 and TRBJ1-2; D is possibly TRBD1 (5 bases). This CDR3 is 13 amino acids long. Trimming left V 0 bases short and J 4 bases short, with 6 bases between. Germline CDR1 and CDR2: MNHEY and SVGAGI. The CDR3 sequence: CASSYSDSYGYTF. The CDR3 nucleotides read TGTGCCAGCAGTTACTCAGACAGCTATGGCTACACCTTC.

This clonotype was counted many times. The gene calls are TRBV6-1 and TRBJ2-3; 8 positions match TRBD1. V was pared by 6 bases and J by 1 base, with 0 bases of the junction left unmatched. The CDR3 has 13 amino acids. CDR1 and CDR2 from the germline V gene are MNHNS and SASEGT. This chain's CDR3 is CASRDRGTDTQYF. The CDR3, as DNA: TGTGCCAGCAGGGACAGGGGCACAGATACGCAGTATTTT.

This clonotype was observed a handful of times. This chain links TRBV7-8 with TRBJ2-3, with 7 positions matching TRBD2. The CDR3 is 14 residues long. Trimming at V came to 3 bases and at J to 4 bases, leaving 4 bases not matched to a gene. Germline-derived CDR1 and CDR2 are SGHVS and FQNEAQ. The CDR3 protein is CASSLRLAADTQYF. Written as DNA, the CDR3 is TGTGCCAGCAGCTTGAGACTAGCAGCAGATACGCAGTATTTT.

The rearrangement joins TRBV2 to TRBJ1-1; D might be TRBD1 (5 bases). Looked up from germline, CDR1 is SNHLY and CDR2 is FYNNEI. Between the trimmed V and J ends, which lost 5 bases and 4 bases, there was a span of 11 bases. There are 13 residues in the CDR3. In DNA form, the CDR3 reads TGTGCCAGCAGTAGTCAGGGACCCACTGAAGCTTTCTTT. It is translated as CASSSQGPTEAFF.

The sample holds a few counts of this clonotype. This rearrangement joins TRBV7-9 to TRBJ1-1, with D hard to call. CDR1 SEHNR and CDR2 FQNEAQ come from the germline V gene (reference sequence). This CDR3 is built from 13 residues. The V end was cut by 3 bases, the J end by 4 bases, with 9 bases between. The CDR3 DNA reads TGTGCCAGCAGCTTGGAGGTGTCCACTGAAGCTTTCTTT. This gives the protein CASSLEVSTEAFF.

The chain links TRBV5-1 to TRBJ2-4; 9 bases are a match to TRBD1. This CDR3 has 16 amino acids. J lost 2 bases, V lost 0 bases, and 3 bases had no gene match. The germline V gene encodes CDR1 SGHRS and CDR2 YFSETQ. CDR3 sequence reads: CASSLGTGGSKNIQYF. In nucleotides, the CDR3 is TGCGCCAGCAGCTTGGGAACAGGGGGCTCCAAAAACATTCAGTACTTC.

This clonotype has at least ten counts. The chain employs TRBV3-1 and TRBJ2-7; TRBD1 matches 7 bases. The CDR3 contains 13 residues. Germline CDR1 reads LGHDT; CDR2 reads YNNKEL (reference sequence). Germline trimming cut 8 bases from V and 2 bases from J; bases unmatched to any gene: 6. Here the CDR3 reads CASRDSATYEQYF. The CDR3 nucleotides read TGTGCCAGCCGGGACAGCGCGACCTACGAGCAGTACTTC.

This clonotype has a count of ten or more. J is TRBJ1-6 and V is TRBV20-1; 9 positions match TRBD1. Germline V gives CDR1 DFQATT, CDR2 SNEGSKA (reference sequence). This CDR3 is built from 19 residues. V was clipped by 6 bases and J by 2 bases; unmatched bases: 17. As DNA, the CDR3 is TGCAGTGCCCCCGGGGGGACAGGGAATAAGCGTCCCTATAATTCACCCCTCCACTTT. It codes for CSAPGGTGNKRPYNSPLHF.

This clonotype was detected ten times or more. CDR3 amino acids: CASSEPGQSSYEQYF. CDR3 in DNA: TGCGCCAGCAGTGAGCCTGGACAGAGCTCCTACGAGCAGTACTTC. The gene calls are TRBV10-2 and TRBJ2-7; TRBD1 is a possible D gene (6 bases). The germline V gene has CDR1 WSHSY and CDR2 SAAADI. The ends were cut back, 2 bases at V and 0 bases at J, with 11 bases in the middle. This CDR3 region has 15 residues.

This clonotype was counted ten times or more. The chain is built from TRBV7-2 and TRBJ2-7; D is uncertain. Germline V gene data show CDR1 as SGHTA and CDR2 as FQGNSA. The CDR3 contains 14 residues. The germline V and J ends were trimmed by 6 bases and 1 base, with 13 bases remaining between them. Here the CDR3 DNA reads TGTGCCAGCAGTCCGCCCAACCTTTCCTACGAGCAGTACTTC. Residues: CASSPPNLSYEQYF.

As to this clonotype: This could be a read error, since a much larger clone is one nucleotide away. The chain carries TRBV20-1 and TRBJ2-7; D may be TRBD2 (6 bases). Trimming shortened V by 6 bases and J by 7 bases, and 19 bases separated the two germline ends. Germline CDR1 and CDR2: DFQATT and SNEGSKA (reference sequence). The CDR3 extends over 13 amino acids. The CDR3 nucleotides are TGCAGTGCCCTATGGGGGGTTCGGGAAGAGCAGTACTTC. Protein: CSALWGVREEQYF.

The sample holds a few counts of this clonotype. This chain uses TRBV9 with TRBJ2-2, with TRBD2 as a possible D gene (5 bases). This CDR3 region has 16 residues. CDR1 is SGDLS and CDR2 is YYNGEE in the germline V gene. The V end was cut by 0 bases, the J end by 4 bases, with 13 bases between. The CDR3 spells CASSVAGLALTGELFF. The DNA of the CDR3 is TGTGCCAGCAGCGTAGCTGGGCTAGCCCTCACCGGGGAGCTGTTTTTT.

With respect to this clonotype: This may stem from a read error, because a much larger clone lies one nucleotide away. The CDR3 is CAGSPSRTSPPPGEYF. The CDR3 DNA is TGTGCCGGCAGCCCTTCGCGGACTAGCCCCCCTCCGGGGGAGTATTTT. The chain is built from TRBV3-1 and TRBJ2-3; 8 bases align to TRBD2. The CDR3 loop spans 16 amino acids. Germline CDR1 LGHDT, CDR2 YNNKEL (reference sequence).

Turning to this clonotype: One base away lies a much larger clone, so this may be a sequencing read error. The CDR3 sequence: CASSPPAGAGETQYF. DNA for the CDR3: TGTGCCAGCTCTCCTCCAGCGGGGGCGGGGGAGACCCAGTACTTC. The V and J genes are TRBV18 and TRBJ2-5, with 8 bases identical to TRBD2. With 6 bases clipped from V and 5 bases from J, the junction kept 11 bases outside the gene matches. The CDR3 sequence is 15 residues long. Germline V gene lookup returns CDR1 KGHSH and CDR2 LQKENI. Complete variable domain (other parts from reference TRBV18 and TRBJ2-5): NAGVMQNPRHLVRRRGQEARLRCSPMKGHSHVYWYRQLPEEGLKFMVYLQKENIIDESGMPKERFSAEFPKEGPSILRIQQVVRGDSAAYFCASSPPAGAGETQYFGPGTRLLVL.